The 27 T cell receptor beta chains in this list originate from one sample, sequenced in a study of blood T cell repertoires in COVID-19. The protocol was immunoSEQ multiplex PCR, while the TCRdb copy is restricted to in-frame clones and leaves out a portion. Of fewer than 250,000 clones listed, roughly 90% are singletons. Sequencing was performed on PBMCs or T cells enriched from blood (not recorded which). These TCRs come from a woman aged 18 to 35 who had recovered from COVID-19.

The rearrangement uses TRBV28 and TRBJ1-1; D is undetermined. V was shortened by 1 base and J by 6 bases, with 15 bases between the two germline ends. The CDR3 runs to 15 residues. The V gene's germline CDR1 is MDHEN and CDR2 SYDVKM. For the CDR3, the DNA is TGTGCCAGCAGTTTATCTGAGGGAATGGCGGCTGAAGCTTTCTTT. Protein sequence: CASSLSEGMAAEAFF.

The chain carries TRBV28 and TRBJ1-5; maybe TRBD1 (6 bases). The germline CDR1 and CDR2 sequences are MDHEN and SYDVKM. The CDR3 spans 14 residues. V was cut by 6 bases and J by 4 bases, with 13 bases left in between. The CDR3, as DNA: TGTGCCAGCAGGCCCGGACAGATGAATCAGCCCCAGCATTTT. Protein product: CASRPGQMNQPQHF.

For the CDR3, the DNA is TGTGCCAGCAGCCCTCGTCCCGGGACTGAGAACACTGAAGCTTTCTTT. Amino acids: CASSPRPGTENTEAFF. V gene TRBV7-9 combines with J gene TRBJ1-1; perhaps TRBD1 as D (5 bases). Germline CDR1 reads SEHNR; CDR2 reads FQNEAQ (reference sequence). CDR3 length: 16 amino acids. Deletions cut 5 bases from V and 1 base from J, with 17 bases between.

The chain carries TRBV7-6 and TRBJ2-1; D gene unclear. The CDR3 contains 16 residues. V was trimmed by 3 bases and J by 4 bases, leaving 16 bases between them. From germline, CDR1 is SGHVS and CDR2 FNYEAQ. This CDR3 reads CASSFPFGKEYNEQFF. The CDR3, as DNA: TGTGCCAGCAGCTTCCCCTTCGGTAAGGAGTACAATGAGCAGTTCTTC.

The rearrangement links TRBV6-5 to TRBJ1-2; perhaps TRBD1 as D (5 bases). Trimming pared 10 bases from V and 7 bases from J, leaving 13 bases between. Germline V gene lookup returns CDR1 MNHEY and CDR2 SVGAGI. The CDR3 is 11 amino acids. In DNA form, the CDR3 reads TGTGCCACCCGAGCGGGGGTTGGCTACACCTTC. Protein: CATRAGVGYTF.

This clone was seen a few times. J is TRBJ2-2 and V is TRBV19, with D tentatively TRBD1 (5 bases). Looked up from germline, CDR1 is LNHDA and CDR2 is SQIVND (reference sequence). This CDR3 is built from 11 residues. V gave up 10 bases and J gave up 13 bases, with 16 bases separating them. The CDR3 is CATRGRVGLFF. CDR3 nucleotide sequence: TGTGCCACTAGAGGCAGGGTCGGGCTGTTTTTT.

The chain is built from TRBV5-1 and TRBJ1-2, with TRBD1 matching 8 bases. The trim removed 4 bases at V and 7 bases at J, leaving 12 bases unmatched. This CDR3 has 15 residues. Germline CDR1 reads SGHRS; CDR2 reads YFSETQ. The CDR3: CASSSISDRAGGYTF. The CDR3 nucleotides read TGCGCCAGCAGCAGTATTTCGGACAGGGCCGGTGGCTACACCTTC.

The rearrangement uses TRBV11-3 and TRBJ2-7, with TRBD2 matching over 8 bases. Germline V gene data show CDR1 as SGHNT and CDR2 as YENEEA. V shed 6 bases and J 2 bases; nucleotides not matched to a gene: 6. This CDR3 contains 14 residues. This CDR3 reads CASSYSGGAYEQYF. CDR3 DNA: TGTGCCAGCAGTTACTCCGGGGGGGCCTACGAGCAGTACTTC.

The chain links TRBV12-3 or TRBV12-4 to TRBJ1-4; D perhaps matches TRBD1 (6 bases). The CDR3 covers 13 residues. The ends were cut back, 6 bases at V and 4 bases at J, with 9 bases in the middle. The CDR3 DNA follows: TGTGCCAGCAGCCGACAGGTTAATGAAAAACTGTTTTTT. Translating it yields CASSRQVNEKLFF.

This clone was observed a single time. V gene TRBV27 combines with J gene TRBJ1-1; D not certain. The CDR3 is made up of 15 amino acids. Trimming left V 7 bases short and J 4 bases short, with 19 bases between. Germline V CDR1 and CDR2: MNHEY, SMNVEV (reference sequence). In nucleotides, the CDR3 is TGTGCCAGCACCCATATCCGGGGTCTGAGCACTGAAGCTTTCTTT. Its translation: CASTHIRGLSTEAFF.

The chain carries TRBV5-4 and TRBJ1-5; unclear D gene. Per the germline V gene, CDR1 is SGHNT and CDR2 is YYREEE (reference sequence). This CDR3 contains 12 residues. V lost 1 base to trimming and J lost 7 bases, with 6 bases between them. The CDR3 here is CASSLPGQPQHF. CDR3 in DNA: TGTGCCAGCAGCTTGCCGGGGCAGCCCCAGCATTTT.

The chain uses TRBV12-3 or TRBV12-4 and TRBJ2-2, with unresolved D. This CDR3 has 13 amino acids. The V end lost 3 bases, the J end lost 4 bases, and 6 bases lay between the germline ends. CDR3 sequence (DNA): TGTGCCAGCAGTTTCAGTACCACCGGGGAGCTGTTTTTT. It translates to CASSFSTTGELFF.

V usage is TRBV5-1 and J usage is TRBJ2-2; D is perhaps TRBD2 (5 bases). Germline V CDR1 and CDR2: SGHRS, YFSETQ. The CDR3 sequence is 15 residues long. Between the trimmed V and J ends, which lost 4 bases and 0 bases, there was a span of 10 bases. The CDR3 sequence: CASSADGTNTGELFF. The DNA for the CDR3 is TGCGCCAGCAGCGCGGACGGGACGAACACCGGGGAGCTGTTTTTT. The full variable domain, with the rest looked up from reference TRBV5-1 and TRBJ2-2, is KAGVTQTPRYLIKTRGQQVTLSCSPISGHRSVSWYQQTPGQGLQFLFEYFSETQRNKGNFPGRFSGRQFSNSRSEMNVSTLELGDSALYLCASSADGTNTGELFFGEGSRLTVL.

This chain links TRBV6-5 with TRBJ1-2, with a possible D match to TRBD1 (6 bases). Germline lookup yields CDR1 MNHEY and CDR2 SVGAGI. V lost 8 bases and J 0 bases, leaving 7 bases between the germline ends. The CDR3 is made up of 12 amino acids. CDR3 coding DNA: TGTGCCAGCCACAGGGCTAACTATGGCTACACCTTC. Protein product: CASHRANYGYTF.

The CDR3 nucleotides read TGTGCCTGGACCGGGCGAGGGCTAGCGGGGGGCCTCTGGGAGACCCAGTACTTC. Its protein is CAWTGRGLAGGLWETQYF. This chain uses TRBV30 with TRBJ2-5; 11 nucleotides agree with TRBD2. This CDR3 spans 18 amino acids. The V gene end was trimmed by 4 bases and the J gene end by 5 bases; junction bases not matched to a gene: 18. Germline lookup yields CDR1 GTSNPN and CDR2 SVGIG (reference sequence).

This chain connects TRBV9 to TRBJ2-1; 8 bases align to TRBD2. Germline assignment: CDR1 SGDLS and CDR2 YYNGEE. V lost 3 bases, J lost 4 bases, and 3 bases stayed unmatched. The CDR3 covers 14 residues. The chain's CDR3 is CASSAGLGYNEQFF. CDR3 coding DNA: TGTGCCAGCAGCGCGGGACTAGGGTACAATGAGCAGTTCTTC.

The gene calls are TRBV5-1 and TRBJ2-3; D is perhaps TRBD1 (6 bases). This CDR3 has 14 residues. CDR1 SGHRS and CDR2 YFSETQ come from the germline V gene. With 4 bases removed from V and 3 bases from J, the gap between germline ends came to 12 bases. CDR3 sequence: CASSQQGVTDTQYF. CDR3 DNA sequence: TGCGCCAGCAGCCAACAGGGAGTTACAGATACGCAGTATTTT.

This clone was observed once. J is TRBJ1-2 and V is TRBV27; TRBD1 matches at 9 bases. The CDR3 is made up of 15 amino acids. Germline trimming cut 4 bases from V and 3 bases from J; bases unmatched to any gene: 6. Germline V gene data show CDR1 as MNHEY and CDR2 as SMNVEV (reference sequence). CDR3 in DNA: TGTGCCAGCAGTTCATCTACAGGGGGCTACTATGGCTACACCTTC. This encodes CASSSSTGGYYGYTF.

The chain recombines TRBV20-1 with TRBJ1-2, with D unclear. The germline V gene has CDR1 DFQATT and CDR2 SNEGSKA (reference sequence). The CDR3 runs to 9 residues. This chain's CDR3 is CRGVDGYTF. DNA of the CDR3: TGCAGGGGAGTAGACGGCTACACCTTC.

The count of this clone is one. The gene calls are TRBV6-5 and TRBJ2-1, with TRBD1 matching over 10 bases. Trimming at V came to 11 bases and at J to 8 bases, leaving 9 bases not matched to a gene. The CDR3 spans 13 residues. CDR1 is MNHEY, CDR2 SVGAGI, per germline. The CDR3 coding sequence is TGTGCCTATCAGGGACAGGGGAAGGATGAGCAGTTCTTC. Protein sequence: CAYQGQGKDEQFF.

This chain joins TRBV28 and TRBJ2-3, with D unresolved. Trimming shortened V by 6 bases and J by 4 bases, and 8 bases separated the two germline ends. This CDR3 has 12 residues. CDR1 and CDR2 (germline): MDHEN, SYDVKM. CDR3 coding DNA: TGTGCCAGCAGCCCAAATGCAGATACGCAGTATTTT. This gives the protein CASSPNADTQYF. The variable domain in full, with the rest retrieved from reference TRBV28 and TRBJ2-3, is DVKVTQSSRYLVKRTGEKVFLECVQDMDHENMFWYRQDPGLGLRLIYFSYDVKMKEKGDIPEGYSVSREKKERFSLILESASTNQTSMYLCASSPNADTQYFGPGTRLTVL.

The chain joins TRBV3-1 (or the pseudogene TRBV3-2) to TRBJ2-6; maybe TRBD2 (5 bases). The CDR3 spans 17 residues. V shed 4 bases and J shed 0 bases, with 13 bases lying between them. The germline gives CDR1 LGHDT, CDR2 YNNKEL (reference sequence). The CDR3 nucleotides are TGTGCCAGCAGCCCCTGGACTGCGTCCTCTGGGGCCAACGTCCTGACTTTC. This translates into CASSPWTASSGANVLTF.

This sequence joins TRBV12-3 or TRBV12-4 and TRBJ2-1, with 7 nucleotides matching TRBD1. The CDR3 sequence is 11 residues long. V lost 10 bases and J lost 8; bases outside the gene matches: 5. The CDR3 sequence: CANRGLYEQFF. In DNA form, the CDR3 reads TGTGCCAACAGGGGCTTGTATGAGCAGTTCTTC.

This CDR3 reads CASSLSRAEKLFF. In nucleotides, the CDR3 is TGTGCCAGCAGTTTAAGCAGGGCTGAAAAACTGTTTTTT. V gene TRBV27 combines with J gene TRBJ1-4, with D maybe TRBD1 (5 bases). The CDR3 spans 13 residues. V lost 2 bases and J lost 7, with 8 bases in between. Germline V gene sequence: CDR1 MNHEY, CDR2 SMNVEV (reference sequence). Using reference TRBV27 and TRBJ1-4 for the parts outside the CDR3, the full variable domain is EAQVTQNPRYLITVTGKKLTVTCSQNMNHEYMSWYRQDPGLGLRQIYYSMNVEVTDKGDVPEGYKVSRKEKRNFPLILESPSPNQTSLYFCASSLSRAEKLFFGSGTQLSVL.

This clone was counted ten times or more. The chain has TRBV18 and TRBJ1-3; D perhaps matches TRBD1 (5 bases). CDR1 is KGHSH and CDR2 is LQKENI in the germline V gene. The CDR3 is 12 amino acids. V was shortened by 6 bases and J by 7 bases, with 10 bases between the two germline ends. CDR3 amino acids: CASSPDSNTIYF. DNA for the CDR3: TGTGCCAGCTCCCCCGACAGTAACACCATATATTTT. The full variable domain, its missing parts supplied by reference TRBV18 and TRBJ1-3, is NAGVMQNPRHLVRRRGQEARLRCSPMKGHSHVYWYRQLPEEGLKFMVYLQKENIIDESGMPKERFSAEFPKEGPSILRIQQVVRGDSAAYFCASSPDSNTIYFGEGSWLTVV.

The chain carries TRBV14 and TRBJ2-7; D may be TRBD2 (5 bases). There are 15 residues in the CDR3. Germline CDR1 SGHDN, CDR2 FVKESK. The germline V and J ends were trimmed by 3 bases and 2 bases, with 14 bases remaining between them. The CDR3 DNA follows: TGTGCCAGCAGCCATAAAATAGCGTATACCTACGAGCAGTACTTC. This translates into CASSHKIAYTYEQYF.

The gene calls are TRBV24-1 and TRBJ1-5; D remains unclear. Germline loops: CDR1 KGHDR, CDR2 SFDVKD. V was cut by 3 bases and J by 7 bases, with 15 bases left in between. This CDR3 has 15 residues. This CDR3 is CATSDRIRGGQPQHF. The CDR3 region has the DNA TGTGCCACCAGTGATAGAATCCGGGGTGGGCAGCCCCAGCATTTT.